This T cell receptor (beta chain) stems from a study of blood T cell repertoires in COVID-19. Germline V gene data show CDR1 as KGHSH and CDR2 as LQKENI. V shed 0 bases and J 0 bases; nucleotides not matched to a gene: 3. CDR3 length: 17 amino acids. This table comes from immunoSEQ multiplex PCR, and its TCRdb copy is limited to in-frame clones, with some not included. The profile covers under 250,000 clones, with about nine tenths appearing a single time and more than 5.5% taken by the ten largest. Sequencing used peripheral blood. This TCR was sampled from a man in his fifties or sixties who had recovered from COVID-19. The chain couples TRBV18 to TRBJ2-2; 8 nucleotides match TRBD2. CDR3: CASSPPVAGSNTGELFF. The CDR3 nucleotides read TGTGCCAGCTCACCACCGGTAGCGGGGTCGAACACCGGGGAGCTGTTTTTT.